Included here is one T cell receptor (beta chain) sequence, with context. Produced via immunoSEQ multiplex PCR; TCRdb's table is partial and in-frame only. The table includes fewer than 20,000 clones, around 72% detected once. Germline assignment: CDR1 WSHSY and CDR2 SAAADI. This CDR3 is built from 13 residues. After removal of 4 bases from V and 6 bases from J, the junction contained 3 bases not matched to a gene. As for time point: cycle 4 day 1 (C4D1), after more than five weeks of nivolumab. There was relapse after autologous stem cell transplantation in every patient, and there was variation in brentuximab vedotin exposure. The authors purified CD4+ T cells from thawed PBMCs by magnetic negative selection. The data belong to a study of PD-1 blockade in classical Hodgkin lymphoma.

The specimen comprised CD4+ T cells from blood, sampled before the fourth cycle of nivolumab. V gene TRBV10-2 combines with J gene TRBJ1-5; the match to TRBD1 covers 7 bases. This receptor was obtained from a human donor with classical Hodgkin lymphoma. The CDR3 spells CASSGAGGQPQHF. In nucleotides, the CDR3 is TGCGCCAGCAGTGGGGCAGGGGGTCAGCCCCAGCATTTT.